The 2 T cell receptor beta chains given below trace back to one sample, sequenced in a study of human T cells and chemical hapten exposure. Regarding time point: patch test 2, 6 weeks after DPC sensitization. Treatment here: therapeutic diphenylcyclopropenone sensitization with weekly scalp DPC. TCRdb recomputed calls from the RACE reads with MiXCR, one row per CDR3 protein. The table records about 40,000 distinct CDR3 sequences, 3.3% of them present only once. The material was whole blood, obtained in connection with sensitization to the hapten diphenylcyclopropenone (DPC). Receptors originate from a man in his forties with alopecia areata. Some clones in this sample may be carry-over from other donors' samples.

With regard to this clonotype: This may arise from a read error, as a much more abundant clone is one base away. The chain recombines TRBV15 with TRBJ2-5; D is ambiguous. Germline loops: CDR1 LNHNV, CDR2 YYDKDF (reference sequence). The CDR3 covers 14 residues. This chain's CDR3 is CATNRPRAEETQYF. The CDR3 DNA reads as TGTGCCACCAACAGACCCCGGGCAGAAGAGACCCAGTACTTC. Complete variable domain (other parts from reference TRBV15 and TRBJ2-5): DAMVIQNPRYQVTQFGKPVTLSCSQTLNHNVMYWYQQKSSQAPKLLFHYYDKDFNNEADTPDNFQSRRPNTSFCFLDIRSPGLGDTAMYLCATNRPRAEETQYFGPGTRLLVL.

This clonotype occurred many times. This chain links TRBV6-2 or TRBV6-3 with TRBJ2-7; 7 bases line up with TRBD2. J was trimmed by 4 bases and V by 2 bases; bases with no gene match: 5. CDR1 MNHEY and CDR2 SVGEGT come from the germline V gene. The CDR3 covers 14 residues. CDR3 amino acids: CASSYLAGEYEQYF. The CDR3 DNA reads TGTGCCAGCAGTTACCTCGCGGGAGAGTACGAGCAGTACTTC.